These 8 T cell receptor beta chains originate from one sample sequenced in a study of CD8 T cells in Susac syndrome. RNA, at 0.5 to 1 ug, was reverse transcribed with random hexamers. MiXCR, applied by TCRdb to the immunoSEQ multiplex PCR reads, yields one record per CDR3 protein. The sample lists over 350,000 distinct CDR3 sequences, approximately 89% occurring once. The sample consisted of CD8+ T cells from PBMCs. These receptors all stem from a human donor with multiple sclerosis.

This chain joins TRBV12-3 or TRBV12-4 and TRBJ2-7; 13 bases are a match to TRBD2. The junction had 6 bases not matched to a gene; V was cut back by 5 bases and J by 2 bases. The CDR3 has 16 residues. In DNA, the CDR3 is TGTGCCAGCAGTCCCGCGGGACTAGCGGGGCCCTACGAGCAGTACTTC. Protein: CASSPAGLAGPYEQYF.

This chain links TRBV7-9 with TRBJ2-1; D is ambiguous. Germline V gene data show CDR1 as SEHNR and CDR2 as FQNEAQ (reference sequence). Deletions cut 2 bases from V and 0 bases from J, with 8 bases between. This CDR3 spans 15 amino acids. Written as DNA, the CDR3 is TGTGCCAGCAGCTTAAATTTGGGCTCCTACAATGAGCAGTTCTTC. Residues: CASSLNLGSYNEQFF.

The chain combines TRBV27 with TRBJ1-2; TRBD1 agrees at 7 bases. CDR1 MNHEY and CDR2 SMNVEV come from the germline V gene (reference sequence). This CDR3 comprises 15 residues. Unmatched junction bases numbered 11, after V lost 2 bases and J lost 8 bases. The CDR3 DNA reads as TGTGCCAGCAGTTTAGGAATTGAGGGGGCGCAAGGCTACACCTTC. Amino acid sequence: CASSLGIEGAQGYTF.

The V gene is TRBV4-1, the J gene TRBJ2-1; 9 positions match TRBD2. Germline V gene lookup returns CDR1 MGHRA and CDR2 YSYEKL. CDR3 length equals 15 residues. The J segment lost 8 bases and the V segment lost 1 base, leaving 6 bases of the junction unmatched. This CDR3 reads CASSQGAGGIYEQFF. The CDR3 DNA sequence: TGCGCCAGCAGCCAAGGTGCGGGGGGGATATATGAGCAGTTCTTC.

The chain recombines TRBV5-1 with TRBJ2-7, with a possible D match to TRBD1 (6 bases). Germline V lookup: CDR1 SGHRS, CDR2 YFSETQ. The V end lost 2 bases, the J end lost 4 bases, and 13 bases lay between the germline ends. This CDR3 is 14 amino acids long. The CDR3 is CASSFRGGGYEQYF. The CDR3, as DNA: TGCGCCAGCAGCTTCAGGGGCGGTGGATACGAGCAGTACTTC.

This sequence joins TRBV27 and TRBJ2-7, with a tentative D call TRBD1 (6 bases). Germline V gene sequence: CDR1 MNHEY, CDR2 SMNVEV (reference sequence). The CDR3 length is 15 residues. Trimming removed 1 base at V and 2 bases at J, with 12 bases between. The CDR3 sequence is CASSLFYGTPYEQYF. In nucleotides, the CDR3 is TGTGCCAGCAGTTTATTCTATGGGACACCCTACGAGCAGTACTTC.

The chain employs TRBV24-1 and TRBJ2-1; 9 bases match TRBD1. This CDR3 has 14 residues. The trim removed 0 bases at V and 7 bases at J, leaving 0 bases unmatched. From germline, CDR1 is KGHDR and CDR2 SFDVKD. As DNA, the CDR3 is TGTGCCACCAGTGATTTGGGGACAGGGAATGAGCAGTTCTTC. Encoded protein: CATSDLGTGNEQFF.

This chain links TRBV5-1 with TRBJ2-7, with TRBD1 as a possible D gene (6 bases). This CDR3 region has 14 residues. Germline CDR1 and CDR2: SGHRS and YFSETQ. The germline V and J ends were trimmed by 0 bases and 3 bases, with 10 bases remaining between them. The CDR3 protein is CASSLDGQIYEQYF. The CDR3 DNA reads as TGCGCCAGCAGCTTGGATGGACAGATCTACGAGCAGTACTTC.